This T cell receptor beta chain was retrieved from a study of blood T cell repertoires in COVID-19. The wider study: Italy, Spain and the United States were the sources of the convalescent and acute COVID-19 samples.

The assay was immunoSEQ multiplex PCR, and TCRdb's table has in-frame clones only and misses some. The table includes 490,000 or so clones, about nine tenths detected once. Germline V gene data show CDR1 as LGHDT and CDR2 as YNNKEL (reference sequence). V lost 4 bases and J lost 2; bases outside the gene matches: 9. The CDR3 is made up of 18 amino acids. Resolution of symptoms, clearance, or two negative PCRs was present in recovered Cohort 3 donors. Sequencing input: PBMCs or T cells enriched from blood (not recorded which). The rearrangement links TRBV3-1 (or the pseudogene TRBV3-2) to TRBJ1-3; 12 bases line up with TRBD1. The sequence came from an older woman who had recovered from COVID-19. The CDR3 bases are TGTGCCAGCAGCCCCTTTCCGGGACAGGGGGCGACTGGAAACACCATATATTTT. Its protein product is CASSPFPGQGATGNTIYF.